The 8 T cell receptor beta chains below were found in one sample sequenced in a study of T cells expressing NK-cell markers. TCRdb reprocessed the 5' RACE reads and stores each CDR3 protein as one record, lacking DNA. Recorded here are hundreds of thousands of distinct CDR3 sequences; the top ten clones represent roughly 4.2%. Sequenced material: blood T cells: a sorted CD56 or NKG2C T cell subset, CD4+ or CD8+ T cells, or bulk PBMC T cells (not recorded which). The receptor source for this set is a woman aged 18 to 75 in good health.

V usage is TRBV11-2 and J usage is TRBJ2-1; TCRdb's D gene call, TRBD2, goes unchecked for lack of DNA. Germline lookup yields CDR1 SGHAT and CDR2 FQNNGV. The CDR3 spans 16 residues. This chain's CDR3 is CASSLGQRGGPNEQFF.

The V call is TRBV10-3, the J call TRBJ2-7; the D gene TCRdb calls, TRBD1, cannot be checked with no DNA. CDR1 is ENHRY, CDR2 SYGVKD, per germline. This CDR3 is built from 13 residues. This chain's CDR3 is CAITGTSGYEQYF.

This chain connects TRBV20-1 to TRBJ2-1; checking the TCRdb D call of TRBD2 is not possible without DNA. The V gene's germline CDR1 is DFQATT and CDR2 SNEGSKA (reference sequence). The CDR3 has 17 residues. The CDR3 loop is CSARTSGSPHSYNEQFF.

The CDR3 loop is CASSLGSNQETQYF. V and J are TRBV5-1 and TRBJ2-5. Germline V gene data show CDR1 as SGHRS and CDR2 as YFSETQ. The CDR3 spans 14 residues.

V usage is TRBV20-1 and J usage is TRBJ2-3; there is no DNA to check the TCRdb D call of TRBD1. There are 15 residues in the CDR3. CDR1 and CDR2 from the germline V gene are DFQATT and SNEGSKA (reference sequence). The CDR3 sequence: CSARPGVVVFDTQYF.

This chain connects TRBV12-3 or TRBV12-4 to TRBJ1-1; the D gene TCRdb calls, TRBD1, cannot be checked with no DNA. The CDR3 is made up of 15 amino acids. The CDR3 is CASSFEPGMNTEAFF.

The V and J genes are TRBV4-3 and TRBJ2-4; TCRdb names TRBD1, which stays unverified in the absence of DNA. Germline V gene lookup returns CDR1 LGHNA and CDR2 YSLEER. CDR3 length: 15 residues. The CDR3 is CASSQGQEIQNIQYF.

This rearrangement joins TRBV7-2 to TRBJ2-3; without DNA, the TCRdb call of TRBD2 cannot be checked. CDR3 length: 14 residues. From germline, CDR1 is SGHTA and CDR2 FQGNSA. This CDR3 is CASSLLALTDTQYF.